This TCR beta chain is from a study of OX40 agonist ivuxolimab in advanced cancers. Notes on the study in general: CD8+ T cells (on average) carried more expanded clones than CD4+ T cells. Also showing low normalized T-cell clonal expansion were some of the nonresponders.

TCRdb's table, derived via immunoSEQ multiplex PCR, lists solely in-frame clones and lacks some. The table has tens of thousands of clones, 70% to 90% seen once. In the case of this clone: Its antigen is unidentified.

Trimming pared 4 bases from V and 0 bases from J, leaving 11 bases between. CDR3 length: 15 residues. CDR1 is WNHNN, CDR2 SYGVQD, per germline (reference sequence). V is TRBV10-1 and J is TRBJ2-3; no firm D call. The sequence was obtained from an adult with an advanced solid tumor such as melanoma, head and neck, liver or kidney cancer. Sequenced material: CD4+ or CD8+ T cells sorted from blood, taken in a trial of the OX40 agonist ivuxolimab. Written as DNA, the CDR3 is TGCGCCAGCAGTGGTACACCTACTAGCACAGATACGCAGTATTTT. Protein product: CASSGTPTSTDTQYF.